Presented here are 22 T cell receptor beta chains from one specimen sequenced in a study of Ad26.COV2.S vaccination and SARS-CoV-2 variants. Treatment here: some 20 received Ad26.COV2.S at low or high dose, single or two shots; several received placebo; per-sample allocation not given. Each sample was drawn 63 days after the first injection (of vaccine or placebo). Sequencing was performed with immunoSEQ multiplex PCR; in TCRdb, only in-frame clones are kept and a portion is missing. The data hold around 350,000 clones, with 85% observed a single time. The input for sequencing was peripheral blood, taken in a trial of Ad26.COV2.S vaccine versus placebo. These receptors were obtained from a person between 18 and 65 years old who received the Ad26.COV2.S COVID-19 vaccine or a placebo.

V is TRBV7-2 and J is TRBJ2-3, with a weak D call TRBD2 (6 bases). Trimming pared 5 bases from V and 6 bases from J, leaving 21 bases between. This CDR3 has 16 amino acids. CDR1 SGHTA and CDR2 FQGNSA come from the germline V gene. CDR3 bases: TGTGCCAGCAGCCGCGATGTAGCGGCCCCGGCCGATACGCAGTATTTT. Encoded protein: CASSRDVAAPADTQYF.

This chain joins TRBV4-1 and TRBJ2-3; perhaps TRBD1 as D (6 bases). Trimming took 0 bases from V and 2 from J, leaving 15 bases between them. The CDR3 consists of 17 residues. The germline CDR1 and CDR2 sequences are MGHRA and YSYEKL. The CDR3, as DNA: TGCGCCAGCAGCCAAGATCGCCCGACAGGAGTCACAGATACGCAGTATTTT. Its protein is CASSQDRPTGVTDTQYF.

As to this clone: This CDR3 is also generated by other DNA sequences in the sample. This rearrangement joins TRBV9 to TRBJ2-7; D might be TRBD1 (6 bases). The germline CDR1 and CDR2 sequences are SGDLS and YYNGEE. V was cut by 3 bases and J by 0 bases, with 13 bases left in between. This CDR3 has 15 residues. Written as DNA, the CDR3 is TGTGCCAGCAGCGAGGGGCAGGGGAGCTCCTACGAGCAGTACTTC. This gives the protein CASSEGQGSSYEQYF.

The V call is TRBV29-1, the J call TRBJ2-6; D call uncertain. Germline V gene data show CDR1 as SQVTM and CDR2 as ANQGSEA. V gave up 0 bases and J gave up 1 base, with 7 bases separating them. This CDR3 has 15 residues. CDR3 region: CSVEDPGSGANVLTF. In DNA, the CDR3 is TGCAGCGTTGAAGATCCAGGATCTGGGGCCAACGTCCTGACTTTC.

This chain uses TRBV5-1 with TRBJ1-5; D may be TRBD1 (6 bases). This CDR3 region has 15 residues. The V end lost 4 bases, the J end lost 1 base, and 12 bases lay between the germline ends. Germline V CDR1 and CDR2: SGHRS, YFSETQ. In DNA, the CDR3 is TGCGCCAGCAGCCGGGAGGGGACAAGCAATCAGCCCCAGCATTTT. Protein: CASSREGTSNQPQHF.

J is TRBJ1-6 and V is TRBV4-1; 8 bases line up with TRBD1. J lost 7 bases, V lost 4 bases, and 9 bases had no gene match. Per the germline V gene, CDR1 is MGHRA and CDR2 is YSYEKL. The CDR3 sequence is 16 residues long. For the CDR3, the DNA is TGCGCCAGCAGCCCCTATCCGGACAGGGACAATTCACCCCTCCACTTT. Amino acids: CASSPYPDRDNSPLHF.

This chain connects TRBV4-1 to TRBJ2-7; either TRBD1 or TRBD2 may fit D (6 bases each). Between the trimmed V and J ends, which lost 0 bases and 1 base, there was a span of 10 bases. Germline V gene lookup returns CDR1 MGHRA and CDR2 YSYEKL. This CDR3 spans 15 amino acids. As DNA, the CDR3 is TGCGCCAGCAGCCAAGAACGGAGGGGGTCCTACGAGCAGTACTTC. Its protein product is CASSQERRGSYEQYF.

The J gene is TRBJ1-4, the V gene TRBV4-1; D unclear. V was trimmed by 0 bases and J by 6 bases, leaving 11 bases between them. From germline, CDR1 is MGHRA and CDR2 YSYEKL. The length of the CDR3 is 15 residues. The CDR3 DNA reads as TGCGCCAGCAGCCAAGATTTAACGGTATATGAAAAACTGTTTTTT. It yields the protein CASSQDLTVYEKLFF.

This clone was observed a single time. V is TRBV7-2 and J is TRBJ2-1; 8 positions agree with TRBD2. Germline CDR1 is SGHTA and CDR2 is FQGNSA. V trimming: 0 bases; J trimming: 2 bases; junction bases outside the gene matches: 3. CDR3 length: 16 amino acids. CDR3 in amino acids: CASSLAAGGPYNEQFF. In nucleotides, the CDR3 is TGTGCCAGCAGCTTAGCGGCGGGGGGCCCCTACAATGAGCAGTTCTTC.

The rearrangement links TRBV2 to TRBJ2-5; D ambiguous. V lost 2 bases and J lost 3, with 7 bases in between. Germline V CDR1 and CDR2: SNHLY, FYNNEI. This CDR3 has 13 amino acids. CDR3 sequence (DNA): TGTGCCAGCAGTGAACTGGGGAAAGAGACCCAGTACTTC. Translated, it gives CASSELGKETQYF.

This sequence joins TRBV5-1 and TRBJ2-5, with 11 bases lining up with TRBD2. The germline V gene encodes CDR1 SGHRS and CDR2 YFSETQ. The CDR3 runs to 15 residues. With 2 bases clipped from V and 5 bases from J, the junction kept 5 bases outside the gene matches. The CDR3, as DNA: TGCGCCAGCAGCTTTAGCGGGAGGGCCGGGGAGACCCAGTACTTC. This encodes CASSFSGRAGETQYF.

This rearrangement joins TRBV29-1 to TRBJ2-7; unclear D gene. The CDR3 runs to 12 residues. From germline, CDR1 is SQVTM and CDR2 ANQGSEA. The V and J ends lost 7 bases and 1 base respectively, with 11 bases between them. The CDR3, as DNA: TGCAGCGCCACCTGGGATTCCTACGAGCAGTACTTC. It is translated as CSATWDSYEQYF.

The V and J genes are TRBV5-6 and TRBJ1-2; 9 bases fit TRBD1. The length of the CDR3 is 12 residues. The V segment lost 4 bases and the J segment 7 bases; nucleotides outside the gene matches: 2. Germline CDR1 reads SGHDT; CDR2 reads YYEEEE. In DNA, the CDR3 is TGTGCCAGCAGCGCGGACAGGGGTGGCTACACCTTC. Translated, it gives CASSADRGGYTF.

This clone was seen only a few times. The chain has TRBV13 and TRBJ1-3, with D hard to call. CDR3 length equals 13 residues. Germline-derived CDR1 and CDR2 are PRHDT and FYEKMQ (reference sequence). Trimming took 2 bases from V and 8 from J, leaving 10 bases between them. The CDR3 spells CASSLRAGDTIYF. For the CDR3, the DNA is TGTGCCAGCAGCTTACGAGCGGGTGACACCATATATTTT.

The gene calls are TRBV5-1 and TRBJ2-5, with 15 bases fitting TRBD2. CDR3 length: 17 residues. V was clipped by 3 bases and J by 2 bases; unmatched bases: 5. The germline CDR1 and CDR2 sequences are SGHRS and YFSETQ. The CDR3 sequence: CASSWGLAGGTQETQYF. Written as DNA, the CDR3 is TGCGCCAGCAGCTGGGGACTAGCGGGAGGAACTCAAGAGACCCAGTACTTC.

The V call is TRBV13, the J call TRBJ2-3; 15 nucleotides agree with TRBD2. The ends lost 6 bases at V and 1 base at J; junction bases unmatched: 8. This CDR3 is built from 18 residues. CDR1 is PRHDT, CDR2 FYEKMQ, per germline (reference sequence). The CDR3 reads CASSYRTSGGGGTDTQYF. The CDR3 nucleotides are TGTGCCAGCAGTTATCGGACTAGCGGGGGGGGCGGCACAGATACGCAGTATTTT.

The chain employs TRBV5-4 and TRBJ2-5; 14 nucleotides line up with TRBD2. The junction had 11 bases not matched to a gene; V was cut back by 9 bases and J by 4 bases. Germline CDR1 and CDR2: SGHNT and YYREEE (reference sequence). The CDR3 sequence is 16 residues long. In DNA, the CDR3 is TGTGCCACCGACCCAGGACTAGCGGGAGGAGGAGAGACCCAGTACTTC. Its translation is CATDPGLAGGGETQYF.

The rearrangement links TRBV6-5 to TRBJ1-2; maybe TRBD1 (5 bases). Trimming stripped 10 bases from V and 3 bases from J, with 18 bases between. Germline CDR1 is MNHEY and CDR2 is SVGAGI. The CDR3 has 14 amino acids. DNA for the CDR3: TGTGCCATAACCTTGGGGCCGGGCCACTATGGCTACACCTTC. It translates to CAITLGPGHYGYTF.

The chain joins TRBV11-2 to TRBJ2-7; 7 bases are a match to TRBD1. Losses at the gene ends were 3 bases for V and 3 bases for J; bases not matched to a gene: 5. The length of the CDR3 is 14 residues. Germline assignment: CDR1 SGHAT and CDR2 FQNNGV. The CDR3: CASSLQGVNYEQYF. For the CDR3, the DNA is TGTGCCAGCAGCTTGCAGGGGGTGAACTACGAGCAGTACTTC.

This clone has just one count. The chain combines TRBV6-2 or TRBV6-3 with TRBJ2-7; weak D call: TRBD1 (6 bases). CDR1 MNHEY and CDR2 SVGEGT come from the germline V gene. The CDR3 consists of 14 residues. Trimming stripped 6 bases from V and 2 bases from J, with 14 bases between. CDR3 region: CASSGRGIAYEQYF. CDR3 DNA sequence: TGTGCCAGCAGCGGCAGGGGCATTGCCTACGAGCAGTACTTC.

The CDR3 DNA reads as TGTGCCAGCAGCCCTAACACAGATACGCAGTATTTT. Its translation: CASSPNTDTQYF. This chain joins TRBV5-4 and TRBJ2-3; D is uncertain. V was trimmed by 4 bases and J by 2 bases, leaving 5 bases between them. Germline CDR1 is SGHNT and CDR2 is YYREEE (reference sequence). CDR3 length equals 12 residues.

The V call is TRBV13, the J call TRBJ2-3; maybe TRBD1 (5 bases). This CDR3 has 15 residues. From germline, CDR1 is PRHDT and CDR2 FYEKMQ (reference sequence). Trimming pared 4 bases from V and 5 bases from J, leaving 16 bases between. In DNA form, the CDR3 reads TGTGCCAGCAGCTCCGCCGAAAGGGGTAGAGATACGCAGTATTTT. It yields the protein CASSSAERGRDTQYF.